This passage covers 5 T cell receptor beta chains from one sample sequenced in a study of tumor-infiltrating lymphocytes in glioblastoma multiforme. Multiple V-beta primers and a C-beta primer amplified TCRB from RNA. TCRdb processed the multiplex PCR reads anew with MiXCR; each CDR3 protein has one entry. The table includes fewer than 10,000 distinct CDR3 sequences, 65% to 80% detected once. The source material was brain tumor tissue. The receptors originated from a male donor with glioblastoma.

This clonotype was detected only once. This chain connects TRBV11-3 to TRBJ2-1, with D uncertain. CDR1 and CDR2 from the germline V gene are SGHNT and YENEEA. With 4 bases removed from V and 6 bases from J, the gap between germline ends came to 10 bases. The CDR3 runs to 13 residues. This CDR3 reads CASSYRAPNEQFF. For the CDR3, the DNA is TGTGCCAGCAGCTACCGAGCGCCCAATGAGCAGTTCTTC.

This clonotype appeared a few times. At one end, the junction sequence differs from germline, possibly due to a read error. The gene calls are TRBV20-1 and TRBJ2-1, with TRBD1 as a possible D gene (5 bases). CDR3 length: 14 residues. The germline V gene has CDR1 DFQATT and CDR2 SNEGSKA (reference sequence). This chain's CDR3 is CSARDEAGRYEQFF. The CDR3 DNA reads as TGCAGTGCTAGGGATGAGGCAGGGCGGTATGAGCAGTTCTTT.

Remarks on this clonotype: An end of the junction differs from the germline gene, which may be a read error. The V gene is TRBV11-2, the J gene TRBJ2-2; TRBD2 aligns across 7 bases. Per the germline V gene, CDR1 is SGHAT and CDR2 is FQNNGV. CDR3 size: 20 residues. This chain's CDR3 is CASTPSFGQWLAVNTGELFF. For the CDR3, the DNA is TGTGCCAGTACCCCCTCATTCGGCCAATGGCTAGCGGTAAACACCGGGGAGCTGTTTTTC.

The V gene is TRBV6-5, the J gene TRBJ2-3; perhaps TRBD1 as D (5 bases). Trimming left V 6 bases short and J 4 bases short, with 20 bases between. Germline values: CDR1 MNHEY, CDR2 SVGAGI. The CDR3 is made up of 16 amino acids. CDR3 sequence (DNA): TGTGCCAGCAGCCGCCAACAGGATACGAGCGCAGATACGCAGTATTTT. It specifies CASSRQQDTSADTQYF.

By proportion, this clonotype is medium-sized (0.01 to 0.1%). The J gene is TRBJ2-2, the V gene TRBV7-9; D gene unclear. Deletions cut 1 base from V and 4 bases from J, with 10 bases between. This CDR3 spans 15 amino acids. CDR1 is SEHNR, CDR2 FQNEAQ, per germline (reference sequence). For the CDR3, the DNA is TGTGCCAGCAGCTTAGAAGAGGTTGGCACCGGGGAGCTGTTTTTT. Translating gives CASSLEEVGTGELFF.